Listed below are T cell receptor beta chains from one sample, sequenced in a study of blood T cell repertoires in COVID-19. Clones were sequenced by immunoSEQ multiplex PCR, and TCRdb holds only the in-frame ones, with some missing. The table records around 240,000 clones, around 85% of them present only once. Sample: peripheral blood. These receptors were obtained from a woman aged 25-40 years who had recovered from COVID-19. Both conserved end residues are part of each CDR3. Fields, in order: V gene, clone size, J gene, D gene, CDR3 length, CDR3 DNA, CDR3 protein. D genes are given only for firm matches. Where a row states a size, it is once, few, many or the class of an expanded clone; other rows omit it.

TRBV7-9	.	TRBJ2-7	.	12	TGTGCCAGCAGCCTCACGACGGGGGAGCAGTACTTC	CASSLTTGEQYF
TRBV27	.	TRBJ1-2	.	15	TGTGCCAGCAGTCGGGCTTCCGGGGGGAACTATGGCTACACCTTC	CASSRASGGNYGYTF
TRBV2	once	TRBJ2-5	.	16	TGTGCCAGCATTCAATCCTCATCCGGGAACCAAGAGACCCAGTACTTC	CASIQSSSGNQETQYF
TRBV28	.	TRBJ1-3	.	14	TGTGCCAGCACTTGGAGGATCTCTGGAAACACCATATATTTT	CASTWRISGNTIYF
TRBV19	.	TRBJ2-1	.	14	TGTGCCAGTAGTATAGGAACTTGGTACAATGAGCAGTTCTTC	CASSIGTWYNEQFF
TRBV5-4	.	TRBJ2-3	TRBD2	16	TGTGCCAGCAGCCGGACTAGCGGGGGGGCCCCAGATACGCAGTATTTT	CASSRTSGGAPDTQYF
TRBV2	once	TRBJ1-6	.	12	TGTGCCAGCAGTGAAGCGAGCGAGACCCTCCACTTT	CASSEASETLHF
TRBV6-2/TRBV6-3	once	TRBJ1-5	.	16	TGTGCCAGCAGTTCCCATGCTCGCGGAAGCAATCAGCCCCAGCATTTT	CASSSHARGSNQPQHF
TRBV15	.	TRBJ1-3	.	16	TGTGCCACCAGCAGAGATCAGGGCAGCTCTGGAAACACCATATATTTT	CATSRDQGSSGNTIYF
TRBV3-1/TRBV3-2	once	TRBJ1-2	.	13	TGTGCCAGCAGCCAATGGGGCGACGGAGGCTACACCTTC	CASSQWGDGGYTF
TRBV5-1	.	TRBJ1-6	.	13	TGCGCCAGCAGCTTGGACAGCAATTCACCCCTCCACTTT	CASSLDSNSPLHF
TRBV13	.	TRBJ1-2	.	17	TGTGCCAGCAGCGCCCTAGTCGACAGGAGTAACAACTATGGCTACACCTTC	CASSALVDRSNNYGYTF
TRBV5-4	few	TRBJ1-1	TRBD1	15	TGTGCCAGCAGCCCGCAGGGGGCGCCTCCCACTGAAGCTTTCTTT	CASSPQGAPPTEAFF
TRBV18	.	TRBJ1-3	.	15	TGTGCCAGCTCAACTGCCTCGGTGAGAGGAAACACCATATATTTT	CASSTASVRGNTIYF
TRBV5-1	.	TRBJ1-6	.	15	TGCGCCAGCAGCTTGGGCCCGGACTCTCATTCACCCCTCCACTTT	CASSLGPDSHSPLHF
TRBV3-1/TRBV3-2	.	TRBJ1-3	TRBD1	13	TGTGCCAGCAGCTTATGGACAGGGGACACCATATATTTT	CASSLWTGDTIYF
TRBV4-3	once	TRBJ2-3	.	16	TGCGCCAGCAGCCAAGGGACTGCTGCTAGCACAGATACGCAGTATTTT	CASSQGTAASTDTQYF
TRBV7-3	.	TRBJ2-3	.	15	TGTGCCAGCAGCCCGGGACATCAGGGGTCGGATACGCAGTATTTT	CASSPGHQGSDTQYF
TRBV18	.	TRBJ1-6	.	16	TGTGCCAGCTCACCACAGGGGGGGTTAAATAATTCACCCCTCCACTTT	CASSPQGGLNNSPLHF
TRBV7-9	.	TRBJ1-2	TRBD1	13	TGTGCCAATGGGGGAACAGGGGCTCAGAGTTACACCTTC	CANGGTGAQSYTF
TRBV5-1	.	TRBJ1-1	.	15	TGCGCCAGCAGCTTGGATAGGGGGTGGGACACTGAAGCTTTCTTT	CASSLDRGWDTEAFF
TRBV7-3	.	TRBJ2-3	TRBD2	14	TGTGCCAGCAGCTTAATAGCGGGGGCCGATACGCAGTATTTT	CASSLIAGADTQYF
TRBV6-2/TRBV6-3	.	TRBJ1-3	.	15	TGTGCCAGCAGTTACTCGGTAGAGTCTGGAAACACCATATATTTT	CASSYSVESGNTIYF
TRBV7-3	.	TRBJ1-6	TRBD1	16	TGTGCCAGCAGCTTATCTTTACAGGGGTCAGGTTCACCCCTCCACTTT	CASSLSLQGSGSPLHF
TRBV5-6	.	TRBJ2-5	.	15	TGTGCCAGCAGCTTTGGGCAGCGGACTCAAGAGACCCAGTACTTC	CASSFGQRTQETQYF
TRBV28	.	TRBJ2-5	.	10	TGTGCCAGCACCGGGGAGACCCAGTACTTC	CASTGETQYF
TRBV5-1	.	TRBJ2-7	.	15	TGCGCCAGCAGCTTGGCCATGGGGGCACCGTACGAGCAGTACTTC	CASSLAMGAPYEQYF
TRBV6-5	.	TRBJ2-7	.	11	TGTGCCAGCGAGAGGGCTTACGAGCAGTACTTC	CASERAYEQYF
TRBV19	.	TRBJ2-3	.	12	TGTGCCAGTAATTTTAACACAGATACGCAGTATTTT	CASNFNTDTQYF
TRBV4-1	.	TRBJ1-2	TRBD1	14	TGCGCCAGCAGCCACCCTGACAGGGATCTTGGCTACACCTTC	CASSHPDRDLGYTF
TRBV6-4	.	TRBJ2-1	TRBD2	16	TGTGCCAGCAGTGAAGGGTTTGGACTAGCATCGGATGAGCAGTTCTTC	CASSEGFGLASDEQFF
TRBV4-1	once	TRBJ1-5	TRBD1	15	TGCGCCAGCAGCCAAGAAGGGACAGGGCATCAGCCCCAGCATTTT	CASSQEGTGHQPQHF
TRBV4-1	.	TRBJ1-2	TRBD1	16	TGCGCCAGCAGCCAAGCGGGCGGACAGGGGAACTATGGCTACACCTTC	CASSQAGGQGNYGYTF